This T cell receptor (beta chain) was identified in a study of ipilimumab plus nivolumab after autologous stem cell transplantation. In germline, CDR1 is PRHDT, CDR2 FYEKMQ (reference sequence). V lost 6 bases and J 1 base, leaving 9 bases between the germline ends. The CDR3 extends over 13 amino acids. Only in-frame clones appear in the TCRdb table, and some are missing; sequencing was by immunoSEQ multiplex PCR. The table has 9,500 to 15,000 clones, about 77% seen once. The chain carries TRBV13 and TRBJ1-1, with D unclear. The source material was PBMCs, sampled in a trial of ipilimumab plus nivolumab as post-transplant consolidation. The clonotype originates from a male donor with multiple myeloma. For the CDR3, the DNA is TGTGCCAGCAGTTCCACAGCGAACACTGAAGCTTTCTTT. Residues: CASSSTANTEAFF.